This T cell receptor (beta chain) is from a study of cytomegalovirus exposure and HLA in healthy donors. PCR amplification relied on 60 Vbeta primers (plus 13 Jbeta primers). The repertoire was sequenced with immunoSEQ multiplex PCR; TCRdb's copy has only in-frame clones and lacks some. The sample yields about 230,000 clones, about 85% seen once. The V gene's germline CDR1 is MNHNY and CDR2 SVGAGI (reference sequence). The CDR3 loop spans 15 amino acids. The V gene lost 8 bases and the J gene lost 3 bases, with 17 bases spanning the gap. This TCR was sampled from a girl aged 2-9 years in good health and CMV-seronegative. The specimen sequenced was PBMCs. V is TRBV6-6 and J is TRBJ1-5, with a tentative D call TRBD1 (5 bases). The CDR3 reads CASGRRGGDNQPQHF. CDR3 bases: TGTGCCAGCGGACGGCGAGGAGGGGACAATCAGCCCCAGCATTTT.